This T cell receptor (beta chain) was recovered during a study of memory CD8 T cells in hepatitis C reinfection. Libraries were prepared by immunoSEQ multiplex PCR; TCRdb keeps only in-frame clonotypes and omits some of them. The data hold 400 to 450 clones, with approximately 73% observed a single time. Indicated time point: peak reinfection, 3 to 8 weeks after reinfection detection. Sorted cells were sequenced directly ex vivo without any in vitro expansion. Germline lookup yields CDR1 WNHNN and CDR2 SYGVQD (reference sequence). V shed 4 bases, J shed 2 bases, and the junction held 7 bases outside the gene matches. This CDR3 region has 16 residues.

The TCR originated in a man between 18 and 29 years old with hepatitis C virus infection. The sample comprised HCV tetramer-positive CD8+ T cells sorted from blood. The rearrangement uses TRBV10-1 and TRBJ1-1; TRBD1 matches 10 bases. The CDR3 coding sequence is TGCGCCAGCAGTGCCGGGACAGGGGCTTTAAACACTGAAGCTTTCTTT. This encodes CASSAGTGALNTEAFF.